This T cell receptor beta chain is drawn from a study of cytotoxic CD8 clonotypes in ibrutinib-treated CLL. The table came from immunoSEQ multiplex PCR; TCRdb's copy has only in-frame clones and leaves some out. The sample shows 150,000 to 200,000 clones, 72% of them seen only once. Between the trimmed V and J ends, which lost 2 bases and 4 bases, there was a span of 15 bases. The CDR3 has 15 residues. Germline CDR1 reads SGHDT; CDR2 reads YYEEEE. Around 1.8 micrograms of genomic DNA came from cryopreserved PBMCs for TCR beta libraries. The clonotype comes from a human donor with chronic lymphocytic leukemia. The sample consisted of PBMCs, taken after 24 months of ibrutinib treatment. The chain is built from TRBV5-6 and TRBJ2-5; D gene ambiguous. The chain's CDR3 is CASSFVGRWGETQYF. CDR3 sequence (DNA): TGTGCCAGCAGCTTTGTTGGGCGCTGGGGAGAGACCCAGTACTTC.